Listed here are 25 T cell receptor beta chains from one sample, sequenced in a study of identical twins (TCRdb year 2016). The method was 5' RACE. The sequencer was an Illumina HiSeq 2000. The public reads were reprocessed in TCRdb via fastp at Q25 and MiXCR, keeping in-frame beta chains. When rows share a CDR3 protein, they turn into one entry using the most common DNA and genes. In all, the sample holds around 650,000 distinct CDR3 sequences, and around 7.5% of those were seen once. 1.5% to 2% of the sample rests with the top ten. This sample was shared with a second study, whose subject was yellow fever vaccine responses in identical twins.

Material: PBMCs. Receptors originate from a woman under 30 in good health.

Many counts were recorded for this clonotype. This chain connects TRBV4-1 to TRBJ2-1; 7 nucleotides line up with TRBD2. This CDR3 contains 16 residues. V was pared by 3 bases and J by 1 base, with 6 bases of the junction left unmatched. Germline lookup yields CDR1 MGHRA and CDR2 YSYEKL. Written as DNA, the CDR3 is TGCGCCAGCAGCCAGGAAGCGGGGTGGTCCTACAATGAGCAGTTCTTC. Amino acid sequence: CASSQEAGWSYNEQFF.

This clonotype appeared a few times. The CDR3 bases are TGTGCCAGTACCTCCGGACTAGCGGGGAAAGAGACCCAGTACTTC. This encodes CASTSGLAGKETQYF. The chain is built from TRBV19 and TRBJ2-5, with 12 positions matching TRBD2. After removal of 7 bases from V and 3 bases from J, the junction contained 6 bases not matched to a gene. CDR1 is LNHDA and CDR2 is SQIVND in the germline V gene (reference sequence). There are 15 residues in the CDR3.

This clonotype was found a few times. The DNA of the CDR3 is TGCGCCAGCAGCCCATCTAGCGAGCAGTTCTTC. It is translated as CASSPSSEQFF. The rearrangement joins TRBV5-1 to TRBJ2-1; perhaps TRBD2 as D (5 bases). CDR3 size: 11 residues. Germline CDR1 SGHRS, CDR2 YFSETQ. V lost 4 bases, J lost 10 bases, and 9 bases lay in between.

There are a few counts of this clonotype. The chain recombines TRBV9 with TRBJ2-3, with D unresolved. With 4 bases removed from V and 2 bases from J, the gap between germline ends came to 29 bases. Germline-derived CDR1 and CDR2 are SGDLS and YYNGEE. This CDR3 contains 20 residues. The DNA for the CDR3 is TGTGCCAGCAGCACCGGTGCAGGCCTTTACCGATCGGCACCCACAGATACGCAGTATTTT. Translating gives CASSTGAGLYRSAPTDTQYF.

This sequence joins TRBV6-6 and TRBJ2-1; D not certain. The V and J ends lost 10 bases and 7 bases respectively, with 11 bases between them. From germline, CDR1 is MNHNY and CDR2 SVGAGI (reference sequence). The length of the CDR3 is 11 residues. CDR3 residues: CATALKNEQFF. CDR3 coding DNA: TGTGCCACAGCATTGAAGAATGAGCAGTTCTTC.

The chain is built from TRBV15 and TRBJ2-3, with TRBD1 as a possible D gene (6 bases). Trimming removed 9 bases from V and 2 bases from J, with 15 bases in between. The germline V gene encodes CDR1 LNHNV and CDR2 YYDKDF (reference sequence). The CDR3 contains 14 residues. CDR3 in DNA: TGTGCCACTCGGCCAGGGGTATTCACAGATACGCAGTATTTT. The encoded protein is CATRPGVFTDTQYF.

This clonotype was seen a single time. The chain carries TRBV2 and TRBJ2-7; D is ambiguous. With 5 bases removed from V and 5 bases from J, the gap between germline ends came to 10 bases. Germline V gene sequence: CDR1 SNHLY, CDR2 FYNNEI. This CDR3 is 12 amino acids long. CDR3 protein: CASSRSWNEQYF. The CDR3 region has the DNA TGTGCCAGCAGTCGGTCTTGGAACGAGCAGTACTTC.

The genes are TRBV12-3 or TRBV12-4 and TRBJ2-2; 10 bases match TRBD2. The CDR3 sequence is 18 residues long. The J segment lost 0 bases and the V segment lost 8 bases, leaving 12 bases of the junction unmatched. This CDR3 is CASCPGGAGGPNTGELFF. CDR3 DNA sequence: TGTGCCAGCTGCCCCGGCGGAGCGGGGGGGCCGAACACCGGGGAGCTGTTTTTT.

This clonotype occurred many times. The genes are TRBV7-3 and TRBJ2-1; maybe TRBD2 (5 bases). The CDR3 runs to 12 residues. The germline gives CDR1 SGHTA, CDR2 FQGTGA. Trimming removed 5 bases at V and 14 bases at J, with 16 bases between. The chain's CDR3 is CASSLREGQKFF. CDR3 nucleotides: TGTGCCAGCAGCCTCCGAGAGGGCCAAAAGTTCTTC.

This clonotype was seen at least ten times. The chain joins TRBV29-1 to TRBJ1-1, with TRBD1 matching 7 bases. The CDR3 runs 13 residues. After removal of 4 bases from V and 11 bases from J, the junction contained 13 bases not matched to a gene. The germline gives CDR1 SQVTM, CDR2 ANQGSEA. The CDR3 region is CSVVQGGVYRAFF. The DNA for the CDR3 is TGCAGCGTTGTTCAGGGGGGAGTCTATCGGGCTTTCTTT.

This clonotype was counted ten times or more. The V gene is TRBV12-3 or TRBV12-4, the J gene TRBJ2-3; the D gene could be TRBD1 or TRBD2 (5 bases each). The V end lost 10 bases, the J end lost 4 bases, and 21 bases lay between the germline ends. The CDR3 covers 15 residues. CDR3 region: CAIQTGASYADTQYF. CDR3 coding DNA: TGTGCCATACAAACCGGGGCTAGTTACGCAGATACGCAGTATTTT.

This clonotype was recorded many times. The chain joins TRBV7-9 to TRBJ2-7; TRBD2 might be the D (6 bases). The germline V gene has CDR1 SEHNR and CDR2 FQNEAQ (reference sequence). V was trimmed by 1 base and J by 5 bases, leaving 18 bases between them. CDR3 length: 16 amino acids. The CDR3 region is CASSLGFGGVSHEQYF. In nucleotides, the CDR3 is TGTGCCAGCAGCTTAGGGTTCGGGGGAGTATCTCACGAGCAGTACTTC.

The chain links TRBV7-6 to TRBJ2-3; unclear D gene. CDR3 length: 13 amino acids. Between the trimmed V and J ends, which lost 5 bases and 2 bases, there was a span of 8 bases. The germline V gene has CDR1 SGHVS and CDR2 FNYEAQ. The CDR3 region is CASSPHDTDTQYF. The CDR3 DNA reads TGTGCCAGCAGCCCCCATGACACAGATACGCAGTATTTT.

There are a few counts of this clonotype. The gene calls are TRBV25-1 and TRBJ1-5; 7 positions match TRBD1. Trimming removed 1 base from V and 2 bases from J; junction bases left unmatched: 8. This CDR3 comprises 17 residues. Germline V CDR1 and CDR2: MGHDK, SYGVNS. As DNA, the CDR3 is TGTGCCAGCAGTGAATCGACAGGGAGGTTTGGCAATCAGCCCCAGCATTTT. As protein: CASSESTGRFGNQPQHF.

This clonotype has ten or more counts. V gene TRBV12-3 or TRBV12-4 combines with J gene TRBJ2-2, with 8 bases aligning to TRBD2. V dropped 9 bases and J dropped 2; count of bases not matched to a gene: 5. The CDR3 loop spans 14 amino acids. CDR3 in amino acids: CASAGGINTGELFF. CDR3 DNA: TGTGCCAGTGCGGGGGGCATTAACACCGGGGAGCTGTTTTTT.

In its sample, this clonotype was seen a few times. V and J are TRBV15 and TRBJ2-2; D not resolved. The CDR3 consists of 16 residues. Germline V gene data show CDR1 as LNHNV and CDR2 as YYDKDF (reference sequence). Between the trimmed V and J ends, which lost 5 bases and 0 bases, there was a span of 13 bases. The CDR3 region is CATSPEMQSNTGELFF. The CDR3 coding sequence is TGTGCCACCAGCCCAGAGATGCAGTCGAACACCGGGGAGCTGTTTTTT.

The chain uses TRBV6-6 and TRBJ2-5; D may be TRBD1 (6 bases). The CDR3 contains 13 residues. V gave up 3 bases and J gave up 4 bases, with 9 bases separating them. Germline CDR1 is MNHNY and CDR2 is SVGAGI (reference sequence). CDR3 in amino acids: CASSYSRGETQYF. CDR3 nucleotide sequence: TGTGCCAGCAGTTATTCCAGGGGAGAGACCCAGTACTTC.

In its sample, this clonotype was seen a few times. The V and J genes are TRBV20-1 and TRBJ2-1, with TRBD2 identical over 11 bases. Germline V gene data show CDR1 as DFQATT and CDR2 as SNEGSKA (reference sequence). V shed 3 bases, J shed 0 bases, and the junction held 16 bases outside the gene matches. The CDR3 consists of 20 residues. The CDR3 loop reads CSASAQGKTSGGSSYNEQFF. In DNA, the CDR3 is TGCAGTGCTAGTGCACAGGGGAAAACTAGCGGGGGTAGCTCCTACAATGAGCAGTTCTTC.

This clonotype was seen more than once but under ten times. The V gene is TRBV11-2, the J gene TRBJ2-5; 7 bases agree with TRBD1. Germline CDR1 is SGHAT and CDR2 is FQNNGV. The CDR3 is 14 residues long. V lost 5 bases, J lost 1 base, and 4 bases stayed unmatched. In DNA, the CDR3 is TGTGCCAGCAGCGAGACAGGGTTCCAAGAGACCCAGTACTTC. This codes for CASSETGFQETQYF.

This clonotype was counted at least ten times. The J gene is TRBJ2-1, the V gene TRBV27; D gene unclear. Trimming pared 1 base from V and 5 bases from J, leaving 9 bases between. The CDR3 runs to 14 residues. Germline V gene sequence: CDR1 MNHEY, CDR2 SMNVEV (reference sequence). The CDR3 protein is CASSLFGKNNEQFF. The CDR3 DNA sequence: TGTGCCAGCAGTTTATTTGGCAAGAACAATGAGCAGTTCTTC.

This clonotype has more than one count but fewer than ten. The V gene is TRBV28, the J gene TRBJ1-5; 7 nucleotides align to TRBD1. Unmatched junction bases numbered 8, after V lost 5 bases and J lost 4 bases. The CDR3 contains 15 residues. Germline V lookup: CDR1 MDHEN, CDR2 SYDVKM. CDR3 DNA: TGTGCCAGCAGTATTATAGACAGGGCGAATCAGCCCCAGCATTTT. It specifies CASSIIDRANQPQHF.

In this sample, this clonotype turned up a few times. This chain joins TRBV3-1 and TRBJ2-1, with no clear D. The CDR3 contains 16 residues. The germline V and J ends were trimmed by 8 bases and 0 bases, with 17 bases remaining between them. The germline V gene encodes CDR1 LGHDT and CDR2 YNNKEL (reference sequence). The CDR3 DNA reads TGTGCCAGCGGACCCCCATTGAAAAGCTCCTACAATGAGCAGTTCTTC. This encodes CASGPPLKSSYNEQFF.

In this sample, this clonotype turned up many times. The chain links TRBV10-3 to TRBJ2-1; no reliable D call. V gave up 3 bases and J gave up 6 bases, with 12 bases separating them. There are 14 residues in the CDR3. The germline V gene encodes CDR1 ENHRY and CDR2 SYGVKD. The CDR3 loop is CAISESGYRNEQFF. For the CDR3, the DNA is TGTGCCATCAGTGAATCGGGTTATCGCAATGAGCAGTTCTTC.

The V gene is TRBV4-1, the J gene TRBJ2-7, with D perhaps matching TRBD1 (6 bases). CDR1 is MGHRA, CDR2 YSYEKL, per germline. The CDR3 has 16 amino acids. Trimming pared 2 bases from V and 0 bases from J, leaving 14 bases between. The CDR3 reads CASSQPIRGNSYEQYF. The DNA of the CDR3 is TGCGCCAGCAGCCAACCAATCAGGGGCAACTCCTACGAGCAGTACTTC.

The chain carries TRBV29-1 and TRBJ1-2, with D possibly matching TRBD1 (5 bases). The length of the CDR3 is 17 residues. Trimming cost V 4 bases and J 0 bases, with 21 bases left between them. Per the germline V gene, CDR1 is SQVTM and CDR2 is ANQGSEA. CDR3 protein: CSVVPGIRGTTNYGYTF. The CDR3 DNA follows: TGCAGCGTTGTACCAGGGATTCGTGGGACTACTAACTATGGCTACACCTTC.